A single sample is the source of the 27 T cell receptor beta chains below, sequenced in a study of blood T cells in healthy people across ages. Alongside a J-beta primer mix, a sample-barcoded 5' primer served in a second PCR lasting roughly 7 to 11 cycles. TCRdb processed the 5' RACE reads anew with MiXCR; each CDR3 protein has one entry. The repertoire holds fewer than 1.5 million distinct CDR3 sequences, with roughly 40% as singletons. Sequencing was performed on blood. These receptors all stem from a woman aged 18-30 years in good health.

This CDR3 reads CASSATSGYTYNEQYF. The CDR3 DNA follows: TGTGCCAGCAGTGCGACTAGCGGGTACACCTACAATGAGCAGTACTTC. This chain joins TRBV7-2 and TRBJ2-7, with 10 bases that match TRBD2. V gave up 6 bases and J gave up 7 bases; unmatched junction bases: 15. The CDR3 runs to 16 residues. The V gene's germline CDR1 is SGHTA and CDR2 FQGNSA.

This clonotype was seen more than once but under ten times. The chain combines TRBV7-2 with TRBJ2-7; D is ambiguous. V was shortened by 1 base and J by 0 bases, with 10 bases between the two germline ends. CDR1 and CDR2 from the germline V gene are SGHTA and FQGNSA. The CDR3 has 15 residues. The CDR3 DNA follows: TGTGCCAGCAGCTTAGGACATCTCCTCTCCTACGAGCAGTACTTC. Translating gives CASSLGHLLSYEQYF.

In this sample, this clonotype turned up a few times. This chain joins TRBV4-1 and TRBJ2-7; TRBD2 might be the D (7 bases). This CDR3 spans 15 amino acids. The germline V gene has CDR1 MGHRA and CDR2 YSYEKL. The V end was cut by 2 bases, the J end by 7 bases, with 18 bases between. The CDR3 region is CASSQWAPGGLEQYF. CDR3 bases: TGCGCCAGCAGCCAATGGGCCCCGGGGGGCTTGGAGCAGTACTTC.

This clonotype has more than one count but fewer than ten. The V and J genes are TRBV10-3 and TRBJ2-3; 7 bases align to TRBD2. With V trimmed by 4 bases and J by 0 bases, 7 bases remained unmatched. CDR3 size: 16 residues. Germline CDR1 and CDR2: ENHRY and SYGVKD. The chain's CDR3 is CAISAPSGNSTDTQYF. The CDR3 nucleotides read TGTGCCATCAGTGCCCCTAGCGGCAACAGCACAGATACGCAGTATTTT.

Concerning this clonotype itself: The junction differs from germline at one of its ends, possibly a read error. The chain couples TRBV20-1 to TRBJ2-1; D unresolved. Germline-derived CDR1 and CDR2 are DFQATT and SNEGSKA (reference sequence). The CDR3 is 13 residues long. CDR3 DNA sequence: TGCAGTGCTAGATTCGACTCCTACAAAGAGCAGTTCTTC. This encodes CSARFDSYKEQFF.

This clonotype was counted a few times. The chain links TRBV6-6 to TRBJ1-2; D remains ambiguous. The CDR3 is 15 amino acids. Deletions cut 0 bases from V and 8 bases from J, with 16 bases between. Germline V gene data show CDR1 as MNHNY and CDR2 as SVGAGI (reference sequence). CDR3 nucleotides: TGTGCCAGCAGTTACTCACGGGCCCCGTCGCGGGGCTACACCTTC. Translated, it gives CASSYSRAPSRGYTF.

Concerning this clonotype itself: Relative to the germline gene, one junction end is altered; a read error may explain this. The chain carries TRBV7-9 and TRBJ1-2, with 8 bases matching TRBD1. Germline V lookup: CDR1 SEHNR, CDR2 FQNEAQ (reference sequence). The CDR3 consists of 16 residues. CDR3 DNA: TGTGCTAGCAGCCAGAGGGCACGGACAGGGAACTATGGCTACACCTTC. This codes for CASSQRARTGNYGYTF.

This chain joins TRBV9 and TRBJ1-6, with TRBD1 matching over 8 bases. This CDR3 region has 14 residues. With V trimmed by 8 bases and J by 6 bases, 7 bases remained unmatched. Looked up from germline, CDR1 is SGDLS and CDR2 is YYNGEE. This CDR3 reads CASKQGETNSPLHF. For the CDR3, the DNA is TGTGCCAGTAAACAGGGGGAAACTAATTCACCCCTCCACTTT.

The gene calls are TRBV12-3 or TRBV12-4 and TRBJ2-2; TRBD1 agrees at 10 bases. Trimming took 6 bases from V and 5 from J; bases not matched to a gene: 6. The CDR3 is 15 residues long. The CDR3 region has the DNA TGTGCCAGCAGGCGGGACAGGGGATGGACCGGGGAGCTGTTTTTT. Its translation: CASRRDRGWTGELFF.

This clonotype has at least ten counts. The chain is built from TRBV5-1 and TRBJ2-1; D gene unclear. The CDR3 is made up of 14 amino acids. Trimming removed 1 base from V and 0 bases from J, with 5 bases in between. Germline V lookup: CDR1 SGHRS, CDR2 YFSETQ. CDR3 sequence: CASSLTDSYNEQFF. The DNA for the CDR3 is TGCGCCAGCAGCTTGACTGACTCCTACAATGAGCAGTTCTTC.

This chain uses TRBV4-1 with TRBJ2-1; 9 nucleotides match TRBD2. The CDR3 length is 16 residues. The trim removed 0 bases at V and 9 bases at J, leaving 9 bases unmatched. Germline V lookup: CDR1 MGHRA, CDR2 YSYEKL. This CDR3 reads CASSQESGLAGFEQFF. The CDR3 DNA reads as TGCGCCAGCAGCCAAGAATCGGGGCTAGCGGGATTTGAGCAGTTCTTC.

The chain carries TRBV24-1 and TRBJ2-7, with no clear D. The tail of the sequence fits TRBJ2-4 better, so the J call may be wrong. CDR3 length: 15 residues. Germline CDR1 reads KGHDR; CDR2 reads SFDVKD. CDR3 protein: CATSESGRKEDIQYF. In nucleotides, the CDR3 is TGTGCCACCAGTGAGTCCGGGCGAAAAGAGGACATTCAGTACTTC.

V gene TRBV12-3 or TRBV12-4 combines with J gene TRBJ1-5; D possibly corresponds to TRBD1 (5 bases). Trimming took off 5 bases at V and 0 bases at J, with 14 bases between the two ends. The CDR3 is 16 residues long. The CDR3 spells CASSTEGTVSNQPQHF. The CDR3 DNA is TGTGCCAGCAGTACGGAGGGGACTGTTAGCAATCAGCCCCAGCATTTT.

Concerning this clonotype itself: A read error may account for a junction end that differs from germline. The chain links TRBV12-3 or TRBV12-4 to TRBJ2-1, with a tentative D call TRBD2 (6 bases). The CDR3 contains 16 residues. This CDR3 reads CACSFRRGTVRNEQFF. In nucleotides, the CDR3 is TGTGCCTGCAGTTTTCGCCGCGGGACCGTGAGGAATGAGCAGTTCTTC.

The genes are TRBV6-2 or TRBV6-3 and TRBJ2-7; TRBD2 matches at 8 bases. V lost 6 bases to trimming and J lost 0 bases; unmatched junction nucleotides: 7. In germline, CDR1 is MNHEY, CDR2 SVGEGT. This CDR3 has 15 residues. In nucleotides, the CDR3 is TGTGCCAGCAGGCTAGCGGGTCCCCCCTCCTACGAGCAGTACTTC. Encoded protein: CASRLAGPPSYEQYF.

V gene TRBV7-2 combines with J gene TRBJ1-2; D is uncertain. The CDR3 contains 15 residues. The V gene's germline CDR1 is SGHTA and CDR2 FQGNSA. Trimming removed 3 bases at V and 4 bases at J, with 15 bases between. The DNA of the CDR3 is TGTGCCAGCAGCTTGGCCTCGGGAAAAGGCTATGGCTACACCTTC. Protein sequence: CASSLASGKGYGYTF.

This clonotype appeared once. The rearrangement links TRBV6-4 to TRBJ2-3; TRBD2 matches 8 bases. The CDR3 contains 15 residues. Germline values: CDR1 MRHNA, CDR2 SNTAGT. The ends lost 2 bases at V and 6 bases at J; junction bases unmatched: 7. CDR3 in amino acids: CASSDVTGGSDTQYF. CDR3 in DNA: TGTGCCAGCAGTGACGTGACGGGAGGGTCGGATACGCAGTATTTT.

This chain joins TRBV20-1 and TRBJ2-7, with TRBD2 identical over 13 bases. This CDR3 is built from 16 residues. The ends lost 0 bases at V and 4 bases at J; junction bases unmatched: 6. Germline V lookup: CDR1 DFQATT, CDR2 SNEGSKA (reference sequence). The CDR3: CSARDFRLAGGYEQYF. The CDR3 region has the DNA TGCAGTGCTAGAGATTTCCGACTAGCGGGGGGATACGAGCAGTACTTC.

The CDR3 sequence: CASSKTGVKSPLHF. The CDR3 DNA sequence: TGTGCCAGCAGCAAGACAGGGGTGAAGTCACCCCTCCACTTT. This chain links TRBV3-1 with TRBJ1-6; 8 bases agree with TRBD1. Germline assignment: CDR1 LGHDT and CDR2 YNNKEL (reference sequence). This CDR3 region has 14 residues. With 5 bases clipped from V and 10 bases from J, the junction kept 7 bases outside the gene matches.

This sequence joins TRBV10-3 and TRBJ2-3; 11 positions agree with TRBD2. The CDR3 extends over 16 amino acids. V shed 2 bases and J 1 base; nucleotides not matched to a gene: 2. The germline V gene encodes CDR1 ENHRY and CDR2 SYGVKD. CDR3 region: CAISETSGSGTDTQYF. The DNA of the CDR3 is TGTGCCATCAGTGAGACTAGCGGGAGTGGCACAGATACGCAGTATTTT.

The sample holds many counts of this clonotype. The V call is TRBV29-1, the J call TRBJ2-1; 7 nucleotides align to TRBD2. Trimming at V came to 2 bases and at J to 10 bases, leaving 5 bases not matched to a gene. In germline, CDR1 is SQVTM, CDR2 ANQGSEA. CDR3 length: 12 residues. CDR3 loop: CSVEIRAGEQFF. The CDR3 coding sequence is TGCAGCGTTGAAATACGAGCGGGGGAGCAGTTCTTC.

This clonotype was seen more than once but under ten times. The chain has TRBV5-1 and TRBJ2-7; D possibly corresponds to TRBD2 (6 bases). Trimming took 4 bases from V and 3 from J, leaving 17 bases between them. The V gene's germline CDR1 is SGHRS and CDR2 YFSETQ. The CDR3 length is 15 residues. CDR3 nucleotide sequence: TGCGCCAGCAGCCCGAGAGACGGGAGCGTCTACGAGCAGTACTTC. It yields the protein CASSPRDGSVYEQYF.

The CDR3 protein is CSAGAGSNTEAFF. CDR3 in DNA: TGCAGCGCTGGGGCAGGCTCTAACACTGAAGCTTTCTTT. The chain combines TRBV29-1 with TRBJ1-1, with a tentative D call TRBD1 (5 bases). The germline V gene encodes CDR1 SQVTM and CDR2 ANQGSEA. There are 13 residues in the CDR3. V lost 7 bases, J lost 2 bases, and 14 bases lay in between.

This clonotype was seen a handful of times. The chain links TRBV27 to TRBJ2-7, with 7 bases fitting TRBD1. V was clipped by 0 bases and J by 4 bases; unmatched bases: 6. This CDR3 region has 15 residues. Germline lookup yields CDR1 MNHEY and CDR2 SMNVEV (reference sequence). The CDR3 DNA sequence: TGTGCCAGCAGTTTATCGGGACAGCTTAGGTACGAGCAGTACTTC. Amino acid sequence: CASSLSGQLRYEQYF.

CDR3 nucleotides: TGCAGTGCTAGGTGGCAGACTAGCACAGATACGCAGTATTTT. It is translated as CSARWQTSTDTQYF. V usage is TRBV20-1 and J usage is TRBJ2-3; unclear D gene. Germline CDR1 DFQATT, CDR2 SNEGSKA (reference sequence). The CDR3 consists of 14 residues. Trimming took off 3 bases at V and 0 bases at J, with 10 bases between the two ends.

The chain links TRBV20-1 to TRBJ1-2; D is unclear. Between the trimmed V and J ends, which lost 0 bases and 4 bases, there was a span of 6 bases. This CDR3 spans 12 amino acids. Germline V gene lookup returns CDR1 DFQATT and CDR2 SNEGSKA (reference sequence). As DNA, the CDR3 is TGCAGTGCTAGAGAATACACCTATGGCTACACCTTC. This gives the protein CSAREYTYGYTF.

This rearrangement joins TRBV24-1 to TRBJ2-7; 8 bases align to TRBD2. The germline CDR1 and CDR2 sequences are KGHDR and SFDVKD. The CDR3 totals 15 residues. Trimming took 6 bases from V and 1 from J; bases not matched to a gene: 7. The CDR3 DNA reads as TGTGCCACCAGTCTTACGGGAGGGCCGTCCTACGAGCAGTACTTC. This sequence encodes CATSLTGGPSYEQYF.